The TCR beta chain under discussion was sequenced for a study of early T cells in non-severe SARS-CoV-2 infection. Study-level background: The study sequenced bulk RNA from unsorted whole blood, with chains unpaired. Whole-study findings and limits: The study's VDJdb matching favored anti-spike CD8 responses and missed private and CD4 specificities.

Details on this clonotype: Its antigen is undetermined.

Separate cDNA molecules each had unique molecular identifiers attached to them. TCRdb re-called the 5' RACE reads through MiXCR, storing one row per CDR3 protein. The sample has some 26,000 distinct CDR3 sequences; nearly 4.5% are singletons. Sequencing was carried out using whole blood. This receptor was taken from an adult who was a healthcare worker with PCR-confirmed SARS-CoV-2 infection or an uninfected control (not recorded which).

The CDR3 spells CASSLRGPSTTGELFF. The CDR3 nucleotides are TGTGCCAGCAGTTTAAGGGGCCCGAGCACCACCGGGGAGCTGTTTTTT. V usage is TRBV27 and J usage is TRBJ2-2; possible D gene TRBD1, 5 bases. This CDR3 contains 16 residues. Per the germline V gene, CDR1 is MNHEY and CDR2 is SMNVEV (reference sequence). V shed 2 bases and J shed 4 bases, with 14 bases lying between them.